The 27 T cell receptor beta chains listed next were all sequenced from one sample in a study of blood T cells in healthy people across ages. The authors ran a second PCR of about 7 to 12 cycles using a sample-barcoded 5' primer and a J-beta primer mix. Using its own MiXCR run on the 5' RACE reads, TCRdb lists one record per CDR3 protein. Among around 1,500,000 distinct CDR3 sequences listed, 35% to 45% were seen once. Specimen: blood. These receptors were obtained from a woman aged 18 to 35 in good health.

The chain joins TRBV15 to TRBJ2-5; D not certain. Germline V gene sequence: CDR1 LNHNV, CDR2 YYDKDF (reference sequence). V lost 0 bases and J 5 bases, leaving 10 bases between the germline ends. The CDR3 length is 14 residues. The DNA for the CDR3 is TGTGCCACCAGCAGAGATGCCAGTCGGGAGACCCAGTACTTC. Protein product: CATSRDASRETQYF.

The chain carries TRBV5-1 and TRBJ2-1, with 10 bases matching TRBD2. The CDR3 has 16 amino acids. Trimming removed 4 bases from V and 5 bases from J; junction bases left unmatched: 9. Germline V gene data show CDR1 as SGHRS and CDR2 as YFSETQ. CDR3 loop: CASSGESGGANNEQFF. CDR3 in DNA: TGCGCCAGCAGCGGGGAAAGCGGGGGGGCCAACAATGAGCAGTTCTTC.

The chain is built from TRBV3-1 and TRBJ2-5, with D maybe TRBD2 (5 bases). The CDR3 is made up of 13 amino acids. The V end lost 2 bases, the J end lost 11 bases, and 15 bases lay between the germline ends. Germline V CDR1 and CDR2: LGHDT, YNNKEL (reference sequence). The CDR3: CASSQPMRVGQYF. CDR3 DNA: TGTGCCAGCAGCCAACCGATGCGGGTGGGGCAGTACTTC.

This chain joins TRBV6-1 and TRBJ1-1, with TRBD1 as a possible D gene (6 bases). Deletions cut 2 bases from V and 0 bases from J, with 13 bases between. Germline V gene sequence: CDR1 MNHNS, CDR2 SASEGT. The CDR3 runs 16 residues. For the CDR3, the DNA is TGTGCCAGCAGTGAAAGGGCTACAGGGCTGAACACTGAAGCTTTCTTT. It specifies CASSERATGLNTEAFF.

This chain connects TRBV20-1 to TRBJ1-1; D gene ambiguous. CDR3 size: 13 residues. CDR1 and CDR2 (germline): DFQATT, SNEGSKA (reference sequence). V was trimmed by 0 bases and J by 2 bases, leaving 7 bases between them. The CDR3 DNA follows: TGCAGTGCTAGAGAGGTCAGTAACACTGAAGCTTTCTTT. Translating it yields CSAREVSNTEAFF.

V is TRBV7-2 and J is TRBJ2-2; D gene uncertain. The V and J ends lost 5 bases and 0 bases respectively, with 13 bases between them. There are 16 residues in the CDR3. CDR1 is SGHTA and CDR2 is FQGNSA in the germline V gene. The CDR3 here is CASSESGRTNTGELFF. CDR3 DNA sequence: TGTGCCAGCAGCGAGTCCGGGCGGACGAACACCGGGGAGCTGTTTTTT.

J is TRBJ2-3 and V is TRBV5-5; the D gene is possibly TRBD1 (5 bases). Per germline, CDR1 SGHKS and CDR2 YYEKEE (reference sequence). The CDR3 runs to 17 residues. CDR3 residues: CSSAWDSPHRSTDTQYF. The CDR3 nucleotides are TGTTCCTCGGCTTGGGATTCGCCGCACAGGTCCACAGATACGCAGTATTTT. Looking up the rest from reference TRBV5-5 and TRBJ2-3 gives the full variable domain: DAGVTQSPTHLIKTRGQQVTLRCSPISGHKSVSWYQQVLGQGPQFIFQYYEKEERGRGNFPDRFSARQFPNYSSELNVNALLLGDSALYLCSSAWDSPHRSTDTQYFGPGTRLTVL.

The chain is built from TRBV7-9 and TRBJ1-2; no clear D. The CDR3 is 13 amino acids. V was shortened by 4 bases and J by 4 bases, with 10 bases between the two germline ends. CDR1 SEHNR and CDR2 FQNEAQ come from the germline V gene (reference sequence). DNA of the CDR3: TGTGCCAGCAGCTCCCCGGTTAGCTATGGCTACACCTTC. This sequence encodes CASSSPVSYGYTF. The full variable domain, rest sourced from reference TRBV7-9 and TRBJ1-2, is DTGVSQNPRHKITKRGQNVTFRCDPISEHNRLYWYRQTLGQGPEFLTYFQNEAQLEKSRLLSDRFSAERPKGSFSTLEIQRTEQGDSAMYLCASSSPVSYGYTFGSGTRLTVV.

This clonotype appeared a few times. The V and J genes are TRBV20-1 and TRBJ2-3; D unclear. V was pared by 0 bases and J by 1 base, with 5 bases between. Germline lookup yields CDR1 DFQATT and CDR2 SNEGSKA (reference sequence). The CDR3 runs 13 residues. DNA for the CDR3: TGCAGTGCTAGAGATTACCGCACAGATACGCAGTATTTT. As protein: CSARDYRTDTQYF.

The V gene is TRBV28, the J gene TRBJ2-3; 12 nucleotides match TRBD2. The CDR3 covers 16 residues. V was pared by 3 bases and J by 5 bases, with 6 bases of the junction left unmatched. Germline CDR1 reads MDHEN; CDR2 reads SYDVKM. CDR3 DNA sequence: TGTGCCAGCAGTTTCGGGACTAGCGGGCAGCTAGATACGCAGTATTTT. The encoded protein is CASSFGTSGQLDTQYF. Based on the CDR3 plus reference TRBV28 and TRBJ2-3, the full variable domain is DVKVTQSSRYLVKRTGEKVFLECVQDMDHENMFWYRQDPGLGLRLIYFSYDVKMKEKGDIPEGYSVSREKKERFSLILESASTNQTSMYLCASSFGTSGQLDTQYFGPGTRLTVL.

This clonotype appeared a few times. This chain uses TRBV20-1 with TRBJ2-5; 8 nucleotides match TRBD1. The CDR3 is 13 residues long. Germline CDR1 is DFQATT and CDR2 is SNEGSKA (reference sequence). The V segment lost 6 bases and the J segment 4 bases; nucleotides outside the gene matches: 7. CDR3 sequence reads: CSAATGAAETQYF. The CDR3 DNA is TGCAGTGCCGCGACAGGGGCGGCAGAGACCCAGTACTTC.

The rearrangement links TRBV6-6 to TRBJ2-5; D may be TRBD2 (6 bases). The germline gives CDR1 MNHNY, CDR2 SVGAGI (reference sequence). V lost 10 bases to trimming and J lost 2 bases, with 17 bases between them. There are 14 residues in the CDR3. As DNA, the CDR3 is TGTGCCATATCGGGGAGGTCACTGCAAGAGACCCAGTACTTC. Its translation: CAISGRSLQETQYF.

The genes are TRBV20-1 and TRBJ2-1, with 10 positions matching TRBD2. CDR1 is DFQATT and CDR2 is SNEGSKA in the germline V gene (reference sequence). The CDR3 runs 15 residues. Germline trimming cut 3 bases from V and 8 bases from J; bases unmatched to any gene: 10. CDR3 region: CSARRASGRFDEQFF. The CDR3 DNA sequence: TGCAGTGCTAGGAGGGCTAGCGGGAGATTTGATGAGCAGTTCTTC.

The chain couples TRBV28 to TRBJ2-3, with D perhaps matching TRBD1 (6 bases). CDR3 length equals 18 residues. The germline gives CDR1 MDHEN, CDR2 SYDVKM. V gave up 0 bases and J gave up 0 bases, with 16 bases separating them. The CDR3 nucleotides are TGTGCCAGCAGTTTATGGGACAGTAAAGGGCCCAGCACAGATACGCAGTATTTT. It codes for CASSLWDSKGPSTDTQYF.

This clonotype was found a few times. The gene calls are TRBV6-1 and TRBJ1-2; 9 bases match TRBD1. The CDR3 covers 14 residues. Trimming took 6 bases from V and 4 from J; bases not matched to a gene: 6. Germline assignment: CDR1 MNHNS and CDR2 SASEGT. CDR3 nucleotide sequence: TGTGCCAGCAGGGACAGGGGAGACGGCTATGGCTACACCTTC. Encoded protein: CASRDRGDGYGYTF.

V gene TRBV12-3 or TRBV12-4 combines with J gene TRBJ2-4; 10 nucleotides align to TRBD2. J lost 13 bases, V lost 6 bases, and 12 bases had no gene match. The CDR3 contains 14 residues. CDR3 protein: CASSRLAGYNEQYF. The CDR3 nucleotides read TGTGCCAGCAGCAGACTAGCGGGTTACAATGAGCAGTACTTC.

This clonotype has a handful of counts. The chain recombines TRBV29-1 with TRBJ2-3, with D unclear. CDR1 is SQVTM, CDR2 ANQGSEA, per germline. CDR3 length: 10 amino acids. The V and J ends lost 6 bases and 6 bases respectively, with 7 bases between them. CDR3 loop: CSVVGDTQYF. The CDR3 nucleotides are TGCAGCGTAGTCGGGGATACGCAGTATTTT.

This clonotype came up once. The chain couples TRBV25-1 to TRBJ2-1; 9 positions agree with TRBD2. The CDR3 sequence is 15 residues long. V dropped 1 base and J dropped 4; count of bases not matched to a gene: 2. Germline V gene lookup returns CDR1 MGHDK and CDR2 SYGVNS. The CDR3 DNA sequence: TGTGCCAGCAGTGAATTGACTAGCGGATACAATGAGCAGTTCTTC. Translation gives CASSELTSGYNEQFF.

The V and J genes are TRBV10-3 and TRBJ1-6; 7 bases are shared with TRBD1. The germline V gene encodes CDR1 ENHRY and CDR2 SYGVKD. Trimming at V came to 5 bases and at J to 8 bases, leaving 6 bases not matched to a gene. This CDR3 has 14 residues. The CDR3: CAISTGTEYSPLHF. The CDR3 DNA follows: TGTGCCATCAGTACCGGGACAGAGTATTCACCCCTCCACTTT.

V is TRBV10-3 and J is TRBJ2-3, with D tentatively TRBD2 (6 bases). Trimming pared 2 bases from V and 11 bases from J, leaving 11 bases between. The germline V gene has CDR1 ENHRY and CDR2 SYGVKD. The CDR3 covers 12 residues. This chain's CDR3 is CAISEGGTWQYF. CDR3 sequence (DNA): TGTGCCATCAGTGAGGGAGGGACCTGGCAGTATTTT.

This chain joins TRBV4-1 and TRBJ1-4; D perhaps matches TRBD1 (5 bases). V shed 4 bases and J shed 3 bases, with 12 bases lying between them. The CDR3 contains 15 residues. From germline, CDR1 is MGHRA and CDR2 YSYEKL. The CDR3 nucleotides read TGCGCCAGCAGCCCGGGGGATAGGCCTAATGAAAAACTGTTTTTT. Its translation: CASSPGDRPNEKLFF.

This clonotype was seen ten or more times. The chain has TRBV20-1 and TRBJ2-1; D is ambiguous. Between the trimmed V and J ends, which lost 5 bases and 0 bases, there was a span of 2 bases. Germline values: CDR1 DFQATT, CDR2 SNEGSKA (reference sequence). This CDR3 has 11 amino acids. The CDR3 sequence: CSAASYNEQFF. In DNA form, the CDR3 reads TGCAGTGCTGCCTCCTACAATGAGCAGTTCTTC.

The rearrangement uses TRBV3-1 and TRBJ1-2; no reliable D call. Germline V gives CDR1 LGHDT, CDR2 YNNKEL (reference sequence). The CDR3 is 14 residues long. V was cut by 1 base and J by 4 bases, with 10 bases left in between. CDR3 region: CASSQGRSSYGYTF. Written as DNA, the CDR3 is TGTGCCAGCAGCCAAGGCAGGTCTAGCTATGGCTACACCTTC.

On this clonotype: Mismatch with germline at one junction end may stem from a read error. The chain has TRBV20-1 and TRBJ2-7; a possible D gene is TRBD2 (6 bases). The last part of the DNA fits TRBJ2-5 better; the J call may be wrong. Germline CDR1 DFQATT, CDR2 SNEGSKA (reference sequence). There are 13 residues in the CDR3. The CDR3 region has the DNA TGCAGTGCTAGAGCACTAGCCCAAGGGACCCAGTACTTC. It specifies CSARALAQGTQYF.

CDR3 in amino acids: CASSLSRVRTGDTGELFF. CDR3 sequence (DNA): TGTGCCAGCAGTTTATCACGCGTAAGGACAGGCGACACCGGGGAGCTGTTTTTT. This sequence joins TRBV27 and TRBJ2-2, with 7 bases matching TRBD1. Germline loops: CDR1 MNHEY, CDR2 SMNVEV (reference sequence). With 0 bases clipped from V and 3 bases from J, the junction kept 10 bases outside the gene matches. The length of the CDR3 is 18 residues.

This clonotype turned up a few times. The chain employs TRBV29-1 and TRBJ2-3; 7 positions match TRBD1. J was trimmed by 2 bases and V by 8 bases; bases with no gene match: 4. CDR3 length: 12 amino acids. Germline-derived CDR1 and CDR2 are SQVTM and ANQGSEA. The CDR3, as DNA: TGCAGCTTGGGACAGAACACAGATACGCAGTATTTT. This encodes CSLGQNTDTQYF.

This clonotype was observed a handful of times. The genes are TRBV5-5 and TRBJ2-4, with D unclear. The J call is in doubt because the DNA end fits TRBJ2-7 better. This CDR3 is built from 13 residues. The V gene's germline CDR1 is SGHKS and CDR2 YYEKEE (reference sequence). CDR3 bases: TGTGCCAGCAGCTTTAACAGTCTCTACGAGCAGTACTTC. Translation: CASSFNSLYEQYF.